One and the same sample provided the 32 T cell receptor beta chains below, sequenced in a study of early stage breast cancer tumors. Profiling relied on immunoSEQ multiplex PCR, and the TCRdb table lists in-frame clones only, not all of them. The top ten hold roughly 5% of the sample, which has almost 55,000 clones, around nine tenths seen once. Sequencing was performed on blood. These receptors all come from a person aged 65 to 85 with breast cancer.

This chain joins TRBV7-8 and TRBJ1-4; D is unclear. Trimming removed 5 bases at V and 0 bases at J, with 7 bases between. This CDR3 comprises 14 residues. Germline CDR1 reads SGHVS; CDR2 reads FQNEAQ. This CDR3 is CASSQQPTNEKLFF. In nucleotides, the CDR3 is TGTGCCAGCAGCCAACAACCAACTAATGAAAAACTGTTTTTT. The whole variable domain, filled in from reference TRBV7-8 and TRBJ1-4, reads GAGVSQSPRYKVAKRGQDVALRCDPISGHVSLFWYQQALGQGPEFLTYFQNEAQLDKSGLPSDRFFAERPEGSVSTLKIQRTQQEDSAVYLCASSQQPTNEKLFFGSGTQLSVL.

The CDR3 here is CASSLRGRAYEQYF. The CDR3 nucleotides read TGTGCCAGCAGTTTACGCGGGAGGGCCTACGAGCAGTACTTC. The gene calls are TRBV27 and TRBJ2-7; 9 positions agree with TRBD2. V shed 2 bases and J 2 bases; nucleotides not matched to a gene: 1. The CDR3 covers 14 residues. Germline V lookup: CDR1 MNHEY, CDR2 SMNVEV (reference sequence).

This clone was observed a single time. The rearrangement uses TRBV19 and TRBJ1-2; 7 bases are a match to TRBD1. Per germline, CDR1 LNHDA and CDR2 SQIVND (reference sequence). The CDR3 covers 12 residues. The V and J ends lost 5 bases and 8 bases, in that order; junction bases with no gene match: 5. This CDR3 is CASSADRRGYTF. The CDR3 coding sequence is TGTGCCAGTAGTGCGGACAGGCGCGGCTACACCTTC.

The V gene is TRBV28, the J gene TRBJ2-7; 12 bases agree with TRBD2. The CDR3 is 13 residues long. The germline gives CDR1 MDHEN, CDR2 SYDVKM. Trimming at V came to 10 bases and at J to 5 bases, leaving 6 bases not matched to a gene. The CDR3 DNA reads TGTGCCACTGCCCCTAGCGGGAGGGACGAGCAGTACTTC. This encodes CATAPSGRDEQYF.

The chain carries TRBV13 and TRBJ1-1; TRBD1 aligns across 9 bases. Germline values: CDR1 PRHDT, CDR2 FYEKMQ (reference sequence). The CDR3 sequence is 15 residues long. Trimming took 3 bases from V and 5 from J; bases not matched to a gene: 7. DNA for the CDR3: TGTGCCAGCAGCTTCTTACAGGGGGCGGGGACTGAAGCTTTCTTT. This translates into CASSFLQGAGTEAFF.

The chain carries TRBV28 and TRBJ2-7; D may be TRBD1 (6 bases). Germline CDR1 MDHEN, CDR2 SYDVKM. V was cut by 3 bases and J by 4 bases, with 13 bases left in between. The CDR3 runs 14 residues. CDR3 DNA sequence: TGTGCCAGCAGTTTTTCGGACAGCCGATACGAGCAGTACTTC. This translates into CASSFSDSRYEQYF. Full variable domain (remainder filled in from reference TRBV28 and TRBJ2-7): DVKVTQSSRYLVKRTGEKVFLECVQDMDHENMFWYRQDPGLGLRLIYFSYDVKMKEKGDIPEGYSVSREKKERFSLILESASTNQTSMYLCASSFSDSRYEQYFGPGTRLTVT.

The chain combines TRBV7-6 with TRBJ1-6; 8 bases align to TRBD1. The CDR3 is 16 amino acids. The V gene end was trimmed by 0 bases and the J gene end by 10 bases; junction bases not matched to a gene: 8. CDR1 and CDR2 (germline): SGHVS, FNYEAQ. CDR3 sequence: CASSLAGQGSGSPLHF. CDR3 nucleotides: TGTGCCAGCAGCTTAGCAGGACAGGGAAGCGGCTCACCCCTCCACTTT. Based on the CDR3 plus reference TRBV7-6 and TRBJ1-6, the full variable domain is GAGVSQSPRYKVTKRGQDVALRCDPISGHVSLYWYRQALGQGPEFLTYFNYEAQQDKSGLPNDRFSAERPEGSISTLTIQRTEQRDSAMYRCASSLAGQGSGSPLHFGNGTRLTVT.

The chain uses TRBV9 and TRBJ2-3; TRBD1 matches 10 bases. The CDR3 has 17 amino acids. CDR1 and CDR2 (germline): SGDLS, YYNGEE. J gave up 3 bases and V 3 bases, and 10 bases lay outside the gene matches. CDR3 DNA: TGTGCCAGCAGCGCTCCGACAGGGGGCGAGAGGACAGATACGCAGTATTTT. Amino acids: CASSAPTGGERTDTQYF.

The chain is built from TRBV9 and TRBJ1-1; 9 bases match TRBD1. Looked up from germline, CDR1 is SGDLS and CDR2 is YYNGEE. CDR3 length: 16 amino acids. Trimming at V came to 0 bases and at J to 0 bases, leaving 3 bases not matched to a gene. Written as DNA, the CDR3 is TGTGCCAGCAGCGTAGGCGGGACAGGGATGAACACTGAAGCTTTCTTT. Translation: CASSVGGTGMNTEAFF.

The CDR3: CASRLSTGRNEKLFF. The CDR3 region has the DNA TGTGCCAGTAGACTTTCGACAGGTAGAAATGAAAAACTGTTTTTT. The chain uses TRBV19 and TRBJ1-4, with D possibly being TRBD1 (6 bases). CDR1 is LNHDA, CDR2 SQIVND, per germline (reference sequence). The CDR3 runs 15 residues. Trimming pared 6 bases from V and 5 bases from J, leaving 16 bases between.

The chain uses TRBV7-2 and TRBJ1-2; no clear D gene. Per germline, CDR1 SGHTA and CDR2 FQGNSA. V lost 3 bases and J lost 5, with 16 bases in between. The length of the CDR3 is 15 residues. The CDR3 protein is CASSLPGVGGYGYTF. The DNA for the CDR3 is TGTGCCAGCAGCTTGCCCGGGGTGGGAGGGTATGGCTACACCTTC.

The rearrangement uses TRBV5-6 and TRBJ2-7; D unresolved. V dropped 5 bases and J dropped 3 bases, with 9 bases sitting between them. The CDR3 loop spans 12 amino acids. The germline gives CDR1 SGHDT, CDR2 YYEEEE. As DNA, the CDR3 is TGTGCCAGCAGGGGCATAGGCTACGAGCAGTACTTC. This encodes CASRGIGYEQYF. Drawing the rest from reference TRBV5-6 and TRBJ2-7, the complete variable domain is DAGVTQSPTHLIKTRGQQVTLRCSPKSGHDTVSWYQQALGQGPQFIFQYYEEEERQRGNFPDRFSGHQFPNYSSELNVNALLLGDSALYLCASRGIGYEQYFGPGTRLTVT.

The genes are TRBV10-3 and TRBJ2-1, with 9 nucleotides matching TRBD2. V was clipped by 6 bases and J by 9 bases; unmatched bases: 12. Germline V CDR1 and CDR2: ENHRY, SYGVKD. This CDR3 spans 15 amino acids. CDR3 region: CAIRTEAGGPGEQFF. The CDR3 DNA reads TGTGCCATCAGGACAGAGGCGGGAGGGCCTGGTGAGCAGTTCTTC.

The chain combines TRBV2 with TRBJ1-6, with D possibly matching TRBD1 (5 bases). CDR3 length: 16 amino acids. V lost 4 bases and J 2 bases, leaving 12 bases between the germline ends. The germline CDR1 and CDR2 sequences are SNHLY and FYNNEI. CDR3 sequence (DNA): TGTGCCAGCAGTGGGAGACAGTCTCCCTATAATTCACCCCTCCACTTT. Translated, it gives CASSGRQSPYNSPLHF.

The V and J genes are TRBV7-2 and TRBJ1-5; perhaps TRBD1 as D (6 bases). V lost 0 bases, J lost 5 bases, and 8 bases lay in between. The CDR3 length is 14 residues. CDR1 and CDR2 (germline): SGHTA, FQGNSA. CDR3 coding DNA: TGTGCCAGCAGCTTAGCCAGGGGCCATCAGCCCCAGCATTTT. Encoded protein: CASSLARGHQPQHF.

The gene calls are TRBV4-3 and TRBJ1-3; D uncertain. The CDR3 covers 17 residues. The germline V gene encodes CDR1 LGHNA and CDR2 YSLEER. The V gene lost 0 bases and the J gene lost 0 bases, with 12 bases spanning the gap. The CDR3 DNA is TGCGCCAGCAGCCAAGATCTCGGCAGCGACTCTGGAAACACCATATATTTT. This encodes CASSQDLGSDSGNTIYF.

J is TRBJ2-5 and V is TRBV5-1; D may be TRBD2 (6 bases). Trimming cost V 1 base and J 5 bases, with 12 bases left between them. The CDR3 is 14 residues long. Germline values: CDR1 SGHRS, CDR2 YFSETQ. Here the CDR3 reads CASSLSGVPETQYF. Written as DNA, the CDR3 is TGCGCCAGCAGCTTGTCGGGAGTACCCGAGACCCAGTACTTC.

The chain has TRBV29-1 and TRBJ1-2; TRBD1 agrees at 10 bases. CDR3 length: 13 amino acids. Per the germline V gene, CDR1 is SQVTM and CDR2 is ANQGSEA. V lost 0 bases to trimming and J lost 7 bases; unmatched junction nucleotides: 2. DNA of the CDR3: TGCAGCGTTGAAGATGGGACAGGGGTTGGCTACACCTTC. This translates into CSVEDGTGVGYTF.

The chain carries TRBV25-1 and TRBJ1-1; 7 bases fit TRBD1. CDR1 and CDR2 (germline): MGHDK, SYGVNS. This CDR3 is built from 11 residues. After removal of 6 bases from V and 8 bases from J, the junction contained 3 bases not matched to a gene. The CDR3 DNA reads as TGTGCCAGCAGAAGACAGGGAGAAGCTTTCTTT. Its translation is CASRRQGEAFF.

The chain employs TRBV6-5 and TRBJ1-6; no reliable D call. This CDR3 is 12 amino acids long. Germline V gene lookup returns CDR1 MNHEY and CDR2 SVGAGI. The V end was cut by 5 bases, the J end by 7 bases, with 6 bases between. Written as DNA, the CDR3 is TGTGCCAGCAGTGACACGAATTCACCCCTCCACTTT. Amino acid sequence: CASSDTNSPLHF.

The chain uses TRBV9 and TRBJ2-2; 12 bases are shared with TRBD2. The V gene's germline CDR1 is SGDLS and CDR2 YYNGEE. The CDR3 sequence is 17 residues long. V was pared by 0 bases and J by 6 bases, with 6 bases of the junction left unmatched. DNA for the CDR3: TGTGCCAGCAGCGTAGTGGCTAGCGGGGGGGCTTCCGGGGAGCTGTTTTTT. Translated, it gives CASSVVASGGASGELFF. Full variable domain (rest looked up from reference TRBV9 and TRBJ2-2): DSGVTQTPKHLITATGQRVTLRCSPRSGDLSVYWYQQSLDQGLQFLIQYYNGEERAKGNILERFSAQQFPDLHSELNLSSLELGDSALYFCASSVVASGGASGELFFGEGSRLTVL.

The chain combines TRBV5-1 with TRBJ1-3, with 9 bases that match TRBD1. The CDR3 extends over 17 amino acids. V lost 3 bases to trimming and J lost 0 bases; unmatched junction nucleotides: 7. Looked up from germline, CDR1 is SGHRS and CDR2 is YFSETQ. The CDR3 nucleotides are TGCGCCAGCAGCTCCGGGACAGGGCTAAACTCTGGAAACACCATATATTTT. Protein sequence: CASSSGTGLNSGNTIYF.

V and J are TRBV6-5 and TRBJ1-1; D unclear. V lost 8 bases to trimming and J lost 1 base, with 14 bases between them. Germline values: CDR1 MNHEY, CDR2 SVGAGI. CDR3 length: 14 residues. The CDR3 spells CASREGRANTEAFF. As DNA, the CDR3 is TGTGCCAGCCGCGAAGGGAGGGCGAACACTGAAGCTTTCTTT.

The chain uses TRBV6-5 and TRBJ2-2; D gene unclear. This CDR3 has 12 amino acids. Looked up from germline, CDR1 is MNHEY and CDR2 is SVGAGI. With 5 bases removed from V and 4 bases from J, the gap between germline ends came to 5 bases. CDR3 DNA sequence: TGTGCCAGCAGTCGGAGCACCGGGGAGCTGTTTTTT. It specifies CASSRSTGELFF.

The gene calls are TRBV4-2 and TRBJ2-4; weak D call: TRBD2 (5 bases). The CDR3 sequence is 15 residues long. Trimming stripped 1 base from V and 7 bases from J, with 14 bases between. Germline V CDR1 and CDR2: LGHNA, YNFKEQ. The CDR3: CASSQAVQTGNIQYF. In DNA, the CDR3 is TGTGCCAGCAGCCAAGCGGTCCAAACGGGGAACATTCAGTACTTC.

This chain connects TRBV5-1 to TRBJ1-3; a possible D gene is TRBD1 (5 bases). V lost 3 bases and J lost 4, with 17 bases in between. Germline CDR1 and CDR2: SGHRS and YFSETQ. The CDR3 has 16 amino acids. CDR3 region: CASSSRNQGFGNTIYF. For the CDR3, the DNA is TGCGCCAGCAGCTCCCGAAATCAGGGCTTCGGAAACACCATATATTTT.

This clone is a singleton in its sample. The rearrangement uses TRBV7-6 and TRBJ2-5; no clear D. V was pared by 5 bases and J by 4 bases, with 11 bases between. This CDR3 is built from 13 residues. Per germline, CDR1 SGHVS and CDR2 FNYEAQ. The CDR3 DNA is TGTGCCAGCAGCAGCCAAACCCTAGAGACCCAGTACTTC. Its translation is CASSSQTLETQYF.

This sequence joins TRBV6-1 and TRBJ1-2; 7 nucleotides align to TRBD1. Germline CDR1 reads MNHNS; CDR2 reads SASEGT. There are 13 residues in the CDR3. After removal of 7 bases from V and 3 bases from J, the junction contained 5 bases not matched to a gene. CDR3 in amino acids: CASTLQGDYGYTF. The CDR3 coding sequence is TGTGCCAGCACCCTCCAGGGGGACTATGGCTACACCTTC.

CDR3 amino acids: CASSLGSPLEQYF. The CDR3 DNA follows: TGTGCCAGCAGTCTCGGGAGCCCTCTCGAGCAGTACTTC. The chain employs TRBV27 and TRBJ2-7; the D gene is possibly TRBD2 (6 bases). CDR3 length: 13 amino acids. Looked up from germline, CDR1 is MNHEY and CDR2 is SMNVEV (reference sequence). Trimming cost V 5 bases and J 6 bases, with 14 bases left between them.

The CDR3 region has the DNA TGTGCGAGCGGAGCAGGGCTCTACAATGAGCAGTTCTTC. It codes for CASGAGLYNEQFF. This sequence joins TRBV7-9 and TRBJ2-1; D could derive from TRBD1 or TRBD2 (5 bases each). Germline values: CDR1 SEHNR, CDR2 FQNEAQ (reference sequence). The CDR3 covers 13 residues.

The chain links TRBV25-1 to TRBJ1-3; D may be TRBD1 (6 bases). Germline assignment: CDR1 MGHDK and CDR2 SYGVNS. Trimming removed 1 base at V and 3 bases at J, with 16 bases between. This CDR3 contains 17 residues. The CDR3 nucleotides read TGTGCCAGCAGTGAATCGATTGGGGGGGGCTATGGAAACACCATATATTTT. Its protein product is CASSESIGGGYGNTIYF.

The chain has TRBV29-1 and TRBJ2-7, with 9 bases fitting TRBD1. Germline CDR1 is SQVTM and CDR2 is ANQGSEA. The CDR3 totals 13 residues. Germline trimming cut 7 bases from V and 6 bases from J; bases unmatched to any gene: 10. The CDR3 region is CSGMGQGTAEQYF. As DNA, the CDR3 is TGCAGCGGGATGGGACAGGGAACCGCCGAGCAGTACTTC.